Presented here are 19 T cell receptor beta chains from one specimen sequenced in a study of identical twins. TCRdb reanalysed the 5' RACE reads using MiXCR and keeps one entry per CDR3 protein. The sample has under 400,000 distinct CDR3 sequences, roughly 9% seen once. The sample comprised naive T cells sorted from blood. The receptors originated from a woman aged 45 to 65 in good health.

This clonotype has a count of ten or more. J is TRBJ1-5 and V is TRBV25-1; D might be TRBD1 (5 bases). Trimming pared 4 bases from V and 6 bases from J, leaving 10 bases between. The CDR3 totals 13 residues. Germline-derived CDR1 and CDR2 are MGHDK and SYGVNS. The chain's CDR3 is CASSVGDGQPQHF. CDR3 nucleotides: TGTGCCAGCAGTGTAGGGGACGGTCAGCCCCAGCATTTT. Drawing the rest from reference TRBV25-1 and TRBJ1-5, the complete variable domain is EADIYQTPRYLVIGTGKKITLECSQTMGHDKMYWYQQDPGMELHLIHYSYGVNSTEKGDLSSESTVSRIRTEHFPLTLESARPSHTSQYLCASSVGDGQPQHFGDGTRLSIL.

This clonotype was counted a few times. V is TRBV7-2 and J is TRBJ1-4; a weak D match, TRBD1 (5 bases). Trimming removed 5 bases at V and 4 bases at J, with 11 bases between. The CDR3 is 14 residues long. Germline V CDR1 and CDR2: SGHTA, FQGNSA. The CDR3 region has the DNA TGTGCCAGCAGCCCAACGAGGGGTAATGAAAAACTGTTTTTT. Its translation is CASSPTRGNEKLFF.

Here the CDR3 reads CAILGGAEGELFF. CDR3 nucleotide sequence: TGTGCCATCCTCGGGGGAGCTGAGGGGGAGCTGTTTTTT. This rearrangement joins TRBV10-3 to TRBJ2-2; a possible D gene is TRBD2 (6 bases). Trimming shortened V by 8 bases and J by 8 bases, and 15 bases separated the two germline ends. The CDR3 has 13 residues. CDR1 and CDR2 (germline): ENHRY, SYGVKD.

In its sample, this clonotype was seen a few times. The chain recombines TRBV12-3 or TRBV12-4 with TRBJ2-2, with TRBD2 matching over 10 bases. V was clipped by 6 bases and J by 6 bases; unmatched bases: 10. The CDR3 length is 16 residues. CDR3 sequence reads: CASRFRKREGPGELFF. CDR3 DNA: TGTGCCAGCAGGTTTCGTAAGCGGGAGGGCCCCGGGGAGCTGTTTTTT.

The chain's CDR3 is CASSLVATNTEAFF. CDR3 coding DNA: TGCGCCAGCAGCTTGGTTGCGACGAACACTGAAGCTTTCTTT. This chain uses TRBV5-1 with TRBJ1-1; D call uncertain. Germline CDR1 reads SGHRS; CDR2 reads YFSETQ. This CDR3 comprises 14 residues. Trimming removed 0 bases at V and 1 base at J, with 7 bases between.

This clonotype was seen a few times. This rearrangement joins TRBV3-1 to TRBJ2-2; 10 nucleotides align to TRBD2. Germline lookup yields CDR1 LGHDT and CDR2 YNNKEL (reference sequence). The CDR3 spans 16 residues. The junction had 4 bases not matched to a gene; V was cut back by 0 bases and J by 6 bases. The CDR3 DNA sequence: TGTGCCAGCAGCCAAGAGCTAGCGGGAGTATCCGGGGAGCTGTTTTTT. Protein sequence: CASSQELAGVSGELFF.

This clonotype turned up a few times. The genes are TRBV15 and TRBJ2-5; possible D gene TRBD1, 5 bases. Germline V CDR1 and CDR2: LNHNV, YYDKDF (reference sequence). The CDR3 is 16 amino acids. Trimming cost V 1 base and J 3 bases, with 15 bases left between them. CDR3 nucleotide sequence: TGTGCCACCAGCAGAGTGGCAGGGTGGGAAGAAGAGACCCAGTACTTC. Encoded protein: CATSRVAGWEEETQYF.

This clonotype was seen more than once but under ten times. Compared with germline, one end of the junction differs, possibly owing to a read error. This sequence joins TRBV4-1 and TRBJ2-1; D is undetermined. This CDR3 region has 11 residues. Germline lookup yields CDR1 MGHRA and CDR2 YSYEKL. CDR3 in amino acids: CASSQVGNRVF. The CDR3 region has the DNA TGCGCCAGCAGCCAAGTAGGGAATAGGGTCTTC.

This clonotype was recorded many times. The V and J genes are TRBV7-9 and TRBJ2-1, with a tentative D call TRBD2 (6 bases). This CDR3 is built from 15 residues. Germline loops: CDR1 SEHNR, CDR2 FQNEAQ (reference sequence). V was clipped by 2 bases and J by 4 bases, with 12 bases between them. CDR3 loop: CASSLPGRSYNEQFF. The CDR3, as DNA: TGTGCCAGCAGCTTACCGGGGAGGTCTTACAATGAGCAGTTCTTC. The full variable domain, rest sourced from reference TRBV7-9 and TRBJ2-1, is DTGVSQNPRHKITKRGQNVTFRCDPISEHNRLYWYRQTLGQGPEFLTYFQNEAQLEKSRLLSDRFSAERPKGSFSTLEIQRTEQGDSAMYLCASSLPGRSYNEQFFGPGTRLTVL.

Here the CDR3 DNA reads TGTGCCAGCATCGAAAGTGGGGGCGCGGACACTGAAGCTTTCTTT. It specifies CASIESGGADTEAFF. This chain joins TRBV5-5 and TRBJ1-1; TRBD1 might be the D (6 bases). There are 15 residues in the CDR3. The germline CDR1 and CDR2 sequences are SGHKS and YYEKEE (reference sequence). The V end was cut by 6 bases, the J end by 3 bases, with 18 bases between.

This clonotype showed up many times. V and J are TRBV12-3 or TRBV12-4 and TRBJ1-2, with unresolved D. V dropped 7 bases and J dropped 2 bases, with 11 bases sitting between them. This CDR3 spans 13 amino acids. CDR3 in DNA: TGTGCCAGCACTTTTTCCGGGAACTATGGCTACACCTTC. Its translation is CASTFSGNYGYTF.

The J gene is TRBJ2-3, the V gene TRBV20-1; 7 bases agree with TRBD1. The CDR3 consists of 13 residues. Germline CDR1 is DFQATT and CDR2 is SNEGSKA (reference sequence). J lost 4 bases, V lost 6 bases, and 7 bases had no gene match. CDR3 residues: CSASTGFADTQYF. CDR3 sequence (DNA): TGCAGTGCCTCGACAGGGTTCGCAGATACGCAGTATTTT.

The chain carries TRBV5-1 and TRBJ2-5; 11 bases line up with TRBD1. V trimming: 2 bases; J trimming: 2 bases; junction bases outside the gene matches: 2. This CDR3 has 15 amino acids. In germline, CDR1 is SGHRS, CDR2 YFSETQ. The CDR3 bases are TGCGCCAGCAGCTTAGGGGACAGGGGGCAAGAGACCCAGTACTTC. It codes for CASSLGDRGQETQYF.

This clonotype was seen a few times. The CDR3 is CASSPTRTSETQYF. CDR3 sequence (DNA): TGTGCCAGCAGCCCGACCCGGACTAGCGAGACCCAGTACTTC. This chain uses TRBV7-6 with TRBJ2-5; 8 bases line up with TRBD2. The CDR3 runs 14 residues. The ends lost 5 bases at V and 5 bases at J; junction bases unmatched: 7. Germline assignment: CDR1 SGHVS and CDR2 FNYEAQ.

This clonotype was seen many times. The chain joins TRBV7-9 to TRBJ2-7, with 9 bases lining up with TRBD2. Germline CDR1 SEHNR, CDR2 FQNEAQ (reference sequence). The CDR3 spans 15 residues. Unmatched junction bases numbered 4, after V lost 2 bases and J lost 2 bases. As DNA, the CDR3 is TGTGCCAGCAGCTTATCTGGCGGGAGGGCCTACGAGCAGTACGTC. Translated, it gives CASSLSGGRAYEQYV.

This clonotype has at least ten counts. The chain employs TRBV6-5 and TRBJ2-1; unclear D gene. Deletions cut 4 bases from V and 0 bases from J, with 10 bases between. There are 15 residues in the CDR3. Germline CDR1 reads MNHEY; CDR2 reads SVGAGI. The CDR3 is CASSLGLSSYNEQFF. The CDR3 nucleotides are TGTGCCAGCAGTTTAGGGTTGAGCTCCTACAATGAGCAGTTCTTC.

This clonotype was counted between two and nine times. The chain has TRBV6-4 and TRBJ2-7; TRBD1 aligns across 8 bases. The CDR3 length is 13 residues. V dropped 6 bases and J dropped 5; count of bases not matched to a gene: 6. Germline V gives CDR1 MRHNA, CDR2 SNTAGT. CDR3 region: CASRTGVGHEQYV. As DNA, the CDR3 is TGTGCCAGCAGGACAGGGGTGGGTCACGAGCAGTACGTC.

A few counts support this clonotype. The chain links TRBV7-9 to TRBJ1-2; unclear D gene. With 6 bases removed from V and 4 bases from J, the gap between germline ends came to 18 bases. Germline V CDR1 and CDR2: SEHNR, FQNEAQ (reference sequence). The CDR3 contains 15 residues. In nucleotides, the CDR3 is TGTGCCAGCAGTAGGACTAATAATCGGGGCTATGGCTACACCTTC. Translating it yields CASSRTNNRGYGYTF.

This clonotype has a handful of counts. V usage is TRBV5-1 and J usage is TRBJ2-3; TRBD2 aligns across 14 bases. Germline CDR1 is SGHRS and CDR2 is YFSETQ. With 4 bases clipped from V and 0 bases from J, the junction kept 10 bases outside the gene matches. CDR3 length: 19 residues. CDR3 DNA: TGCGCCAGCAGCCCTGGACTAGCGGGAGGCCGAGAAAGCACAGATACGCAGTATTTT. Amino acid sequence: CASSPGLAGGRESTDTQYF.